The clone carrying this TCR beta chain came up many times. Time point meaning: newly diagnosed GD, antithyroid drugs for less than 3 months. Scientists built the TCR library using RNA that was extracted from PBMCs. The data belong to a study of regulatory T cells in long-lasting Graves disease. For the study at large: The antithyroid drugs taken by newly diagnosed Graves' patients had been used for under 3 months.

Construction of TCR beta libraries relied on iRepertoire HTBI primers and on Arm-PCR targeting CDR3 regions. In TCRdb, the multiplex PCR reads were re-called with MiXCR into one record per CDR3 protein. The table records 320,000 or so distinct CDR3 sequences, under 20% of them present only once. This sequence was found in a female donor with Graves disease. The specimen comprised peripheral blood mononuclear cells (PBMCs), sampled at new diagnosis, from a patient treated with antithyroid drugs.

CDR3 region: CASSETGTQAFF. The DNA for the CDR3 is TGCGCCAGCAGTGAGACGGGGACCCAAGCTTTCTTT. The rearrangement links TRBV10-1 to TRBJ1-1; tentative D call: TRBD1 (5 bases). The CDR3 covers 12 residues. Germline V gene sequence: CDR1 WNHNN, CDR2 SYGVQD (reference sequence). Trimming removed 2 bases from V and 9 bases from J, with 10 bases in between.